Sequencing of this TCR beta chain was carried out in a study of T and B cells in COVID-19 patients. Overall study context: Peripheral blood came from COVID-19 patients with active infection or after recovery.

General observations from the study: Highly clonal in active COVID-19, TRB repertoires exceeded healthy-donor diversity and richness at recovery. No sequencing was yet done of CD4+, regulatory or CD8+ subsets, or of SARS-CoV-2-responsive or tetramer+ sorted cells.

TRB rearrangements were amplified by multiplex PCR with BIOMED2 TRB-A/B primers. TCRdb processed the multiplex PCR reads anew with MiXCR; each CDR3 protein has one entry. The table lists about 5,100 distinct CDR3 sequences, around 27% of them singletons. TRB was amplified from about 250-500 ng of blood genomic DNA. A remark on this clonotype: The antigen remains unidentified.

This clonotype was sampled from a human donor with active COVID-19. Sequenced material: blood.

The CDR3 DNA reads TGCAGTGCTAGAGATAGGGCTAGCGGGGAGGTTTACAATGAGCAGTTCTTC. Translated, it gives CSARDRASGEVYNEQFF. This chain connects TRBV20-1 to TRBJ2-1; 9 bases line up with TRBD2. Trimming took 0 bases from V and 4 from J; bases not matched to a gene: 10. CDR3 length: 17 residues. CDR1 and CDR2 from the germline V gene are DFQATT and SNEGSKA (reference sequence).